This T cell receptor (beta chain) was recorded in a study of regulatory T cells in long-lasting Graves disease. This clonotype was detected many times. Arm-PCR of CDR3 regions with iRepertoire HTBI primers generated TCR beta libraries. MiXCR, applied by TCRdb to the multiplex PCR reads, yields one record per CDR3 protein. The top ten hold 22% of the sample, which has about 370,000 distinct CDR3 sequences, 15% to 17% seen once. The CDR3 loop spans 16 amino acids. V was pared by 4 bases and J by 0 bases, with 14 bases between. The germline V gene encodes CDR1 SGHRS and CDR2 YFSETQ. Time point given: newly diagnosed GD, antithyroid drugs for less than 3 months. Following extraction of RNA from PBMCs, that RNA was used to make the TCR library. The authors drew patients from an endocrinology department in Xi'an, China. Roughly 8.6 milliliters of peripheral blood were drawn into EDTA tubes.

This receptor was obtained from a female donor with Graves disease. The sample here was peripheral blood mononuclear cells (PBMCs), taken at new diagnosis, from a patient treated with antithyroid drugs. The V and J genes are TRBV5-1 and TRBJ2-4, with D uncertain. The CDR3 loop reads CASSLNGNIAKNIQYF. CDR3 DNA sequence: TGCGCCAGCAGCCTGAATGGAAACATAGCCAAAAACATTCAGTACTTC.